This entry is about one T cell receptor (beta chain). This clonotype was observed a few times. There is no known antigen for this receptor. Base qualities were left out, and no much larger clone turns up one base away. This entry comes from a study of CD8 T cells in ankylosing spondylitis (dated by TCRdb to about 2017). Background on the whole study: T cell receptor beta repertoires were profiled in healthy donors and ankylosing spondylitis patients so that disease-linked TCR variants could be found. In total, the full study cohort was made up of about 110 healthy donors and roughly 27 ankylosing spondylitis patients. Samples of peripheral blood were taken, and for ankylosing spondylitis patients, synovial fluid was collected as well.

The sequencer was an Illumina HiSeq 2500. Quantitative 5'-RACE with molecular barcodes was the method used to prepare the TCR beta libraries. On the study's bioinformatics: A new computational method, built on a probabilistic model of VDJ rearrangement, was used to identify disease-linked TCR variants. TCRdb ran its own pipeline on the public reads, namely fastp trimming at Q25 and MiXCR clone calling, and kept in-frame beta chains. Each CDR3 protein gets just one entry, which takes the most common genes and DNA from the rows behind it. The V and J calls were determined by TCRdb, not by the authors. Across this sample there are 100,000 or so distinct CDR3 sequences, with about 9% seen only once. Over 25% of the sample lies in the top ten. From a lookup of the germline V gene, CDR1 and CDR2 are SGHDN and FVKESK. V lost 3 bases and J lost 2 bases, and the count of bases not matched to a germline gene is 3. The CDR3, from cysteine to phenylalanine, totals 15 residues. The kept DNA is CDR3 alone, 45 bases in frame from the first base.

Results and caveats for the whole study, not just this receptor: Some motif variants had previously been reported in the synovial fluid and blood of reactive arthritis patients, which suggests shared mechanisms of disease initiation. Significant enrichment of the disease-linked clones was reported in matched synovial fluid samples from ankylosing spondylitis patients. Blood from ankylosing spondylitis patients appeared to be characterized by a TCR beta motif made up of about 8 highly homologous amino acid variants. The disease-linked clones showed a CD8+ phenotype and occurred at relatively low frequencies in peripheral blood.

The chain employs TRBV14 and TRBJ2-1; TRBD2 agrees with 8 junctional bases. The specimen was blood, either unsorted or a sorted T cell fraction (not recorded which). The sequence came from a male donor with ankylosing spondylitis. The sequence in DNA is TGTGCCAGCAGCCATACAGCGGGAGCCTACAATGAGCAGTTCTTC. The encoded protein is CASSHTAGAYNEQFF.